This TCR beta chain was sequenced during a study of cytomegalovirus exposure and HLA in healthy donors. The study's findings and limits: CMV serostatus was the sole immune exposure information available. Follow-up analysis later connected one missense variant in DCLRE1C with trimming of TCR beta V- and J-genes. Listed as cytomegalovirus-associated were over 150 TCR beta chains.

With regard to this clone: The antigen is unknown.

Use of 60 Vbeta and 13 Jbeta primers characterized the PCR. The assay was immunoSEQ multiplex PCR, and TCRdb's table has in-frame clones only and misses some. The table includes about 170,000 clones, around 82% detected once. Trimming stripped 4 bases from V and 6 bases from J, with 14 bases between. Per germline, CDR1 KGHSH and CDR2 LQKENI. There are 14 residues in the CDR3. This clonotype was sampled from a male donor in good health and CMV-seronegative. The material sequenced was PBMCs. The rearrangement uses TRBV18 and TRBJ2-3; maybe TRBD2 (6 bases). CDR3 bases: TGTGCCAGCTCACAGGGACTGAACGCGGATACGCAGTATTTT. It translates to CASSQGLNADTQYF.